This T cell receptor (beta chain) is from a study of cytomegalovirus exposure and HLA in healthy donors. Libraries were prepared by immunoSEQ multiplex PCR; TCRdb keeps only in-frame clonotypes and omits some of them. Of around 65,000 clones in the sample, roughly 92% were seen once. The germline V gene encodes CDR1 SEHNR and CDR2 FQNEAQ (reference sequence). V lost 5 bases, J lost 8 bases, and 15 bases lay in between. The CDR3 totals 14 residues. The source of this sequence is a man aged 18 to 30 in good health and CMV-seropositive. The chain uses TRBV7-9 and TRBJ1-4, with a possible D match to TRBD1 (5 bases). The source material was PBMCs. In DNA, the CDR3 is TGTGCCAGCAGCCCCACAGGTATTCGGGAAAAACTGTTTTTT. This sequence encodes CASSPTGIREKLFF.